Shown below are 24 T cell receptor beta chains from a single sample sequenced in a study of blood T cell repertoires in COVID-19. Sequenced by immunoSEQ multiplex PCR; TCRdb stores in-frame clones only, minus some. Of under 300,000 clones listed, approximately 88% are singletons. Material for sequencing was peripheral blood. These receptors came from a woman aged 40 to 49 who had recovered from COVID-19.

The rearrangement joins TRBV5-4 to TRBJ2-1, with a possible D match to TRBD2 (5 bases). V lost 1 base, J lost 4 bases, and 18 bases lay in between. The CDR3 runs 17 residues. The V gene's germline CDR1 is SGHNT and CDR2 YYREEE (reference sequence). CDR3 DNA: TGTGCCAGCAGCTTGAAATCCGGTTCAGCGGAGTACAATGAGCAGTTCTTC. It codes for CASSLKSGSAEYNEQFF.

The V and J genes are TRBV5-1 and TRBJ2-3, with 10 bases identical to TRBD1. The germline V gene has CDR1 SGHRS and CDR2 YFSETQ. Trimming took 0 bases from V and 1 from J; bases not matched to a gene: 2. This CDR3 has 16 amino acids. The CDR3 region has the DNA TGCGCCAGCAGCTTGGCCGGGACAGGGGGCACAGATACGCAGTATTTT. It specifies CASSLAGTGGTDTQYF.

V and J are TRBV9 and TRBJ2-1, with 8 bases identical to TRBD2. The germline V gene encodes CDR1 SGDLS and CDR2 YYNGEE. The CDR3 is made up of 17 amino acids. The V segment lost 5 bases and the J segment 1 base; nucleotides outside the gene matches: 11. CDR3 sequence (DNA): TGTGCCAGCAGTAAACGGGGGGGGAGCTGGTCCTACAATGAGCAGTTCTTC. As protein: CASSKRGGSWSYNEQFF.

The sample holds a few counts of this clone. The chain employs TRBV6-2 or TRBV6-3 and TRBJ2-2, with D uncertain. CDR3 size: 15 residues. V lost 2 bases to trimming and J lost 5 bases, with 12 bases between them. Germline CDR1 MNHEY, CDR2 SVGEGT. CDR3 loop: CASSYKRLRTGELFF. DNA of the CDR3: TGTGCCAGCAGTTACAAACGCCTACGAACCGGGGAGCTGTTTTTT.

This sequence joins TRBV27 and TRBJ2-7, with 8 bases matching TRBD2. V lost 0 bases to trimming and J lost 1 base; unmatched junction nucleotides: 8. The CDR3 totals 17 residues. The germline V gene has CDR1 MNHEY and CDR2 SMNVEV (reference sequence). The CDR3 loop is CASSLSGGASGSYEQYF. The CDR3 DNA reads TGTGCCAGCAGTTTATCGGGTGGGGCTAGCGGGTCCTACGAGCAGTACTTC.

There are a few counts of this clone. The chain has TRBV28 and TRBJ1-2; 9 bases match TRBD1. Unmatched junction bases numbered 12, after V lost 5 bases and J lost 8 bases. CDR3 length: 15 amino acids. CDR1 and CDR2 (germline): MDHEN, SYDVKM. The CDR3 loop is CASSPVGTGLRGYTF. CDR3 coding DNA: TGTGCCAGCAGTCCTGTCGGGACAGGGTTGAGGGGCTACACCTTC.

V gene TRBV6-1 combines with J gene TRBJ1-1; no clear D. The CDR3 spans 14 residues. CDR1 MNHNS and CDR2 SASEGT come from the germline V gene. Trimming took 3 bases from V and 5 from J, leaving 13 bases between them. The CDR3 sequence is CASSDSGGMTEAFF. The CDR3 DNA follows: TGTGCCAGCAGTGATTCAGGAGGGATGACTGAAGCTTTCTTT.

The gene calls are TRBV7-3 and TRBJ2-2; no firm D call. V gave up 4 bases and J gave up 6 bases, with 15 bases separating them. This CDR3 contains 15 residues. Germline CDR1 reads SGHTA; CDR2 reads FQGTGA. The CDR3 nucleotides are TGTGCCAGCAGCTCCCCGGTTTTGGTTCCCGGGGAGCTGTTTTTT. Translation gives CASSSPVLVPGELFF.

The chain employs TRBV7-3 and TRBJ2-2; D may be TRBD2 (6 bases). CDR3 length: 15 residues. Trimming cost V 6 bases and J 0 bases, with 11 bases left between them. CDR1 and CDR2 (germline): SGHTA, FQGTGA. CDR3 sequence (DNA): TGTGCCAGCAGGCGGGGCCCAACGAACACCGGGGAGCTGTTTTTT. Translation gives CASRRGPTNTGELFF.

The CDR3 nucleotides are TGTGCCAGCAGTTCTAGCAGCTCCTATAATTCACCCCTCCACTTT. Translated: CASSSSSSYNSPLHF. V and J are TRBV27 and TRBJ1-6; no firm D call. This CDR3 has 15 amino acids. Germline loops: CDR1 MNHEY, CDR2 SMNVEV (reference sequence). Trimming took 4 bases from V and 0 from J, leaving 7 bases between them.

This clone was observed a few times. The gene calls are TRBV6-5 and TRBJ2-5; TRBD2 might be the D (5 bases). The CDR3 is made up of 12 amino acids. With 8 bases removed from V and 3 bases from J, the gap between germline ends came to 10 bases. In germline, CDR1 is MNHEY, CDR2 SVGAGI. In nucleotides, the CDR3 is TGTGCCAGCGGGCGAGCGGAAGAGACCCAGTACTTC. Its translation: CASGRAEETQYF.

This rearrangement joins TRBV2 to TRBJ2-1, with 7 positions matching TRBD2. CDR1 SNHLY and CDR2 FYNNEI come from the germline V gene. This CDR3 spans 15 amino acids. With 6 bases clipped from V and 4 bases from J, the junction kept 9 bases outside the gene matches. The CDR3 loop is CASSELAQEYNEQFF. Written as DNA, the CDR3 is TGTGCCAGCAGCGAACTAGCGCAAGAATACAATGAGCAGTTCTTC.

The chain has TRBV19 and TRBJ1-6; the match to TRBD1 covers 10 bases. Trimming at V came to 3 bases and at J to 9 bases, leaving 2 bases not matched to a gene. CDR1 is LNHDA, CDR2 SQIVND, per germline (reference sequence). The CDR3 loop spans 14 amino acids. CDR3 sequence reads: CASSMGQGTSPLHF. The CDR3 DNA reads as TGTGCCAGTAGTATGGGACAGGGGACTTCACCCCTCCACTTT.

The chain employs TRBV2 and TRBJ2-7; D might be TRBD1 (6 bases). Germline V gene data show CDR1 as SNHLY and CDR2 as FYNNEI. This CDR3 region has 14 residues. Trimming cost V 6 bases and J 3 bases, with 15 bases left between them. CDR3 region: CASRRTLGGYEQYF. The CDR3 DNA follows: TGTGCCAGCAGGAGGACCCTAGGGGGCTACGAGCAGTACTTC.

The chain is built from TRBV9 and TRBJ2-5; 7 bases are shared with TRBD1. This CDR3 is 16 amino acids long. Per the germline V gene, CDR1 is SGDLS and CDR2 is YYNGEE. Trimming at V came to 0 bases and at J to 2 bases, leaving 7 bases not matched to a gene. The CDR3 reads CASSVAFWDSQETQYF. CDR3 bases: TGTGCCAGCAGCGTAGCCTTTTGGGACAGTCAAGAGACCCAGTACTTC.

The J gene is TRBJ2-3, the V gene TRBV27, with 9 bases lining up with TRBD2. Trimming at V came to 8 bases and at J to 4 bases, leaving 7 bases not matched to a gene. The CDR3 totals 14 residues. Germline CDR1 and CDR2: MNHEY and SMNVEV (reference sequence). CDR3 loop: CASHRTSASDTQYF. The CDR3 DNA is TGTGCCAGCCATAGGACTAGCGCGTCAGATACGCAGTATTTT.

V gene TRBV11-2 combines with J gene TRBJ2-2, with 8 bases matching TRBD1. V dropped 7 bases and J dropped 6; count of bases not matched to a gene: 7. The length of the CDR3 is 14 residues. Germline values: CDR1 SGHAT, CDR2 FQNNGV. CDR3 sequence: CASTSGQGPGELFF. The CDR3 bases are TGTGCCAGCACCTCCGGACAGGGCCCCGGGGAGCTGTTTTTT.

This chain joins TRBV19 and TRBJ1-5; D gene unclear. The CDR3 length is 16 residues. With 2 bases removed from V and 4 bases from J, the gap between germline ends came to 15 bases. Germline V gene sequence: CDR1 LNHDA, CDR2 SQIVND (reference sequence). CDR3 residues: CASSISAAPPNQPQHF. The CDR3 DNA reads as TGTGCCAGTAGTATAAGTGCGGCCCCCCCTAATCAGCCCCAGCATTTT.

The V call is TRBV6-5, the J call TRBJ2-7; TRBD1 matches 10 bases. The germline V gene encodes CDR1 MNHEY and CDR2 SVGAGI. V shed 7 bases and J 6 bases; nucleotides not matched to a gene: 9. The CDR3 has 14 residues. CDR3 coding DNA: TGTGCCAGCAATACGGCCGGGACAGGGGTCGAGCAGTACTTC. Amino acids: CASNTAGTGVEQYF.

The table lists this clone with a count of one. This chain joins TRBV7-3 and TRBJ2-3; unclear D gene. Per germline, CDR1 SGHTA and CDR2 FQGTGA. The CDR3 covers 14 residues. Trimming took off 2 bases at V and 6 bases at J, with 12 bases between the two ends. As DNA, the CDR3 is TGTGCCAGCAGCTTAGGCTCTAGACTTGATACGCAGTATTTT. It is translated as CASSLGSRLDTQYF.

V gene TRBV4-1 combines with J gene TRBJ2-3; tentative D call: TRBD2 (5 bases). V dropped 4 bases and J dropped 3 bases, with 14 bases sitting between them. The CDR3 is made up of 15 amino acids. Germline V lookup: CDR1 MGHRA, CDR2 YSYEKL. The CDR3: CASSRGRGGTDTQYF. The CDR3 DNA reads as TGCGCCAGCAGCCGAGGACGGGGTGGAACAGATACGCAGTATTTT.

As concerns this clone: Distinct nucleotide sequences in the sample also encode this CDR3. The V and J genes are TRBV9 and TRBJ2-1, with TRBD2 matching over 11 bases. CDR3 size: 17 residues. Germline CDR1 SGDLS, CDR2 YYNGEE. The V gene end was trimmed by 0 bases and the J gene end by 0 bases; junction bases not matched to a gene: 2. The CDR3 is CASSVDLAGGSYNEQFF. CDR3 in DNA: TGTGCCAGCAGCGTAGATCTAGCGGGAGGCTCCTACAATGAGCAGTTCTTC.

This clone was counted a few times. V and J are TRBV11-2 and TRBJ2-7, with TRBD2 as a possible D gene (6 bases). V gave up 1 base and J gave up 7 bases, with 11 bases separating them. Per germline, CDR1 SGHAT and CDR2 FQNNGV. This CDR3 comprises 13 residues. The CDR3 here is CASSLGRGGEQYF. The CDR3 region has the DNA TGTGCCAGCAGCTTAGGACGGGGAGGAGAGCAGTACTTC.

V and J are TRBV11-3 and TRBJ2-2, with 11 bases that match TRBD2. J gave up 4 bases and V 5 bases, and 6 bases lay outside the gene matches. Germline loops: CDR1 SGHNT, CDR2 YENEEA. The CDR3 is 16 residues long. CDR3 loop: CASSGGGLAVTGELFF. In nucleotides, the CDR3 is TGTGCCAGCAGCGGGGGGGGACTAGCGGTCACCGGGGAGCTGTTTTTT.